A selection of T cell receptor beta chains follows, all from one sample in a study of T cells in Graves' hyperthyroidism and ophthalmopathy. TCRdb processed the multiplex PCR reads anew with MiXCR; each CDR3 protein has one entry. The repertoire holds just over 550,000 distinct CDR3 sequences, with about 45% as singletons. The sequenced sample consisted of peripheral blood or thyroid tissue (not recorded which). Receptor source: a woman between 18 and 29 years old with Graves' hyperthyroidism. CDR3s include the opening cysteine and the closing phenylalanine or tryptophan. D genes are given only for firm matches. Clone size, where shown, is once, few, many, or a class for clones that have expanded.

TRBJ1-5,.,TRBV7-9,.,CASSLRSGSQPQHF,TGTGCCAGCAGTTTAAGGTCAGGGAGTCAGCCCCAGCATTTT
TRBJ1-2,TRBD1,TRBV12-3/TRBV12-4,.,CASSVQGLYGYTF,TGTGCCAGCAGTGTACAGGGGCTCTATGGCTACACCTTC
TRBJ1-4,.,TRBV7-9,many,CASRLTGANEELFF,TGTGCCAGCAGGCTTACAGGAGCTAATGAAGAACTGTTTTTT
TRBJ2-5,TRBD2,TRBV7-9,.,CASSDDGRAQTQYF,TGTGCCAGCAGCGACGACGGGAGGGCTCAGACCCAGTACTTC
TRBJ2-2,TRBD1,TRBV2,.,CASSPGTGRFGELFF,TGTGCCAGCAGTCCCGGGACAGGTCGATTCGGGGAGCTGTTTTTT
TRBJ1-2,.,TRBV19,few,CASSMQSGGYTF,TGTGCCAGTAGTATGCAGTCTGGTGGCTACACCTTC
TRBJ1-2,.,TRBV25-1,.,CAWSVVGPHGYTF,TGTGCCTGGAGTGTAGTAGGGCCTCATGGCTACACCTTC
TRBJ2-2,.,TRBV24-1,.,CAISPQRFGGELFF,TGTGCCATCAGTCCGCAACGGTTCGGTGGGGAGCTGTTTTTT
TRBJ1-5,TRBD1,TRBV24-1,.,CATSPAGQGDQPQHF,TGTGCCACCAGTCCCGCCGGCCAGGGGGACCAGCCCCAGCATTTT
TRBJ2-5,.,TRBV2,many,CASSEGTVVETQYF,TGTGCCAGCAGTGAGGGGACGGTGGTGGAGACCCAGTACTTC
TRBJ1-1,.,TRBV14,.,CASSPLQVRRNTEAFF,TGTGCCAGCAGCCCCCTTCAGGTCAGGCGGAACACTGAAGCTTTCTTT
TRBJ1-3,.,TRBV12-3/TRBV12-4,few,CASRGYSGNTIYF,TGTGCCAGCCGAGGATACTCTGGAAACACCATATATTTT
TRBJ1-6,.,TRBV6-6,many,CASNKDRGQGSPLHF,TGTGCCAGCAACAAGGACAGAGGGCAGGGATCACCCCTCCACTTT